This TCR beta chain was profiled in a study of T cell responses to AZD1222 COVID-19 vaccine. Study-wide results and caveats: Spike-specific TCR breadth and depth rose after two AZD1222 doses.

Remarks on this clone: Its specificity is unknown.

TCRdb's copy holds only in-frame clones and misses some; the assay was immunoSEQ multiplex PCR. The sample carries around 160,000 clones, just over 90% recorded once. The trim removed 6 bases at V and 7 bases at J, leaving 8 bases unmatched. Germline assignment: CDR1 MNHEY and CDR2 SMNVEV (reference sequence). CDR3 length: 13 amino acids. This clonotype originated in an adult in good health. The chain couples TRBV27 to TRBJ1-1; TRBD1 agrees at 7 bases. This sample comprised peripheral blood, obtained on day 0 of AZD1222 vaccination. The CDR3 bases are TGTGCCAGCAGCTACGACAGGGCGATTGAAGCTTTCTTT. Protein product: CASSYDRAIEAFF.